This paragraph reports one T cell receptor beta chain. Recovered participants had two consecutive negative NP/OP PCR tests, healthcare professional clearance, or symptom resolution. This sample was included in a study of blood T cell repertoires in COVID-19. This table comes from immunoSEQ multiplex PCR, and its TCRdb copy is limited to in-frame clones, with some not included. This table holds about 310,000 clones, just under 90% found once. CDR3 length equals 13 residues. Looked up from germline, CDR1 is SGHTA and CDR2 is FQGTGA. J gave up 8 bases and V 7 bases, and 9 bases lay outside the gene matches.

The sequenced sample consisted of PBMCs or T cells enriched from blood (not recorded which). The clonotype was recovered from a woman aged 30 to 39 who had recovered from COVID-19. The V gene is TRBV7-3, the J gene TRBJ1-2; 8 positions agree with TRBD1. The CDR3 loop is CASTSTGEEGYTF. For the CDR3, the DNA is TGTGCCAGCACCTCGACAGGGGAGGAAGGCTACACCTTC.